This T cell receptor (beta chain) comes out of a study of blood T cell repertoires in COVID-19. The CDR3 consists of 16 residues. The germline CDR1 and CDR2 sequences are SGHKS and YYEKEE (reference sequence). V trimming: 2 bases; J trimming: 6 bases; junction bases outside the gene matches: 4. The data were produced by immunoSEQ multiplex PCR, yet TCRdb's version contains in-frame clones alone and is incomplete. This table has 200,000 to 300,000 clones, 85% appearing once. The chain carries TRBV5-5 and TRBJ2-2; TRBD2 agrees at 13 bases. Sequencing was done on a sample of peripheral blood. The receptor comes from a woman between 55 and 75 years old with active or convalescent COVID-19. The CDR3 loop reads CASSLLAGGIAGELFF. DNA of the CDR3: TGTGCCAGCAGCTTACTAGCGGGGGGGATCGCCGGGGAGCTGTTTTTT.